Below, one T cell receptor beta chain is given with its context. The antigen is not known. V was cut by 3 bases and J by 6 bases, with 16 bases left in between. The CDR3 consists of 15 residues. The germline V gene encodes CDR1 SEHNR and CDR2 FQNEAQ (reference sequence). Clones were read by immunoSEQ multiplex PCR, and TCRdb kept only the in-frame ones, dropping some. This sample has tens of thousands of clones, with more than 80% found just once. This entry belongs to a study of a mutant IDH1 vaccine in newly diagnosed glioma. Specified time point: week 35, safety follow-up. The investigators gave 300 ug of mutant IDH1 20-mer peptide in each vaccine dose, together with topical imiquimod.

The chain carries TRBV7-9 and TRBJ2-3, with D perhaps matching TRBD1 (6 bases). Sequenced material: PBMCs, taken from a glioma patient whose treatment included an IDH1 peptide vaccine. The source of this sequence is a man aged 35 to 55 with glioma. Here the CDR3 reads CASSFEGGPTDTQYF. The CDR3 DNA is TGTGCCAGCAGCTTTGAAGGGGGTCCGACGGATACGCAGTATTTT.